Listed below are T cell receptor beta chains from one sample, sequenced in a study of regulatory T cells in long-lasting Graves disease. TCRdb fed the multiplex PCR reads into MiXCR, producing one record per CDR3 protein. Of about 380,000 distinct CDR3 sequences listed, around 15% are singletons. The sequencing used peripheral blood mononuclear cells (PBMCs), collected at new diagnosis, from a patient treated with antithyroid drugs. The receptors derive from a female donor with Graves disease. Each CDR3 is given with its conserved first and last residue. Fields, in order: J gene, D gene, V gene, clone size, CDR3 protein, CDR3 DNA. D genes are given only for firm matches. The size entry is marked missing in some rows and otherwise reads once, few, many or a size class.

TRBJ1-2,TRBD1,TRBV10-3,NA,CAISLNRGQPDYDYTF,TGTGCCATCAGCTTAAATAGGGGGCAACCGGACTATGACTACACCTTC
TRBJ2-1,NA,TRBV7-7,NA,CASSPAVFGEQFF,TGTGCTAGCAGCCCCGCGGTTTTCGGGGAGCAGTTCTTC
TRBJ2-1,TRBD2,TRBV28,NA,CASSWATEQSGRAEYNEQFF,TGTGCCAGCAGTTGGGCGACAGAGCAAAGCGGGAGGGCCGAATACAATGAGCAGTTCTTC
TRBJ1-1,NA,TRBV10-3,many,CAITGLHTGEAFF,TGTGCCATCACCGGCCTTCACACAGGAGAAGCTTTCTTT
TRBJ1-5,NA,TRBV7-2,many,CASSLGQGRNQPQHF,TGTGCCAGCAGCTTAGGGCAGGGGAGGAATCAGCCCCAGCATTTT
TRBJ2-3,NA,TRBV6-2/TRBV6-3,many,CASSYSQENTDTQYF,TGTGCCAGCAGTTACTCCCAGGAAAACACAGATACGCAGTATTTT
TRBJ1-5,NA,TRBV7-9,NA,CASSRGNRDQPQHF,TGTGCCAGCAGCCGAGGGAATCGTGATCAGCCCCAGCATTTT
TRBJ1-2,NA,TRBV4-1,many,CASSQDASQYYGYTF,TGCGCCAGCAGCCAAGATGCCAGCCAATACTATGGCTACACCTTC
TRBJ1-5,NA,TRBV6-4,few,CASSDWGGLNQPQHF,TGTGCCAGCAGTGATTGGGGGGGCCTCAATCAGCCCCAGCATTTT
TRBJ1-1,TRBD1,TRBV20-1,many,CSASNRRGLMNTEAFF,TGCAGTGCTAGTAACAGAAGGGGGCTAATGAACACTGAAGCTTTCTTT
TRBJ1-1,NA,TRBV10-3,many,CAINARQGPTEAFF,TGTGCCATCAACGCGCGCCAGGGGCCCACTGAAGCTTTCTTT
TRBJ1-1,NA,TRBV6-5,many,CASSYSIAGEDTEAFF,TGTGCCAGCAGTTACTCGATTGCAGGGGAGGACACTGAAGCTTTCTTT
TRBJ2-7,NA,TRBV6-1,NA,CASTSGSASYEQYF,TGTGCCAGCACCTCGGGTAGCGCTAGCTACGAGCAGTACTTC
TRBJ1-6,TRBD1,TRBV4-1,NA,CAPEDRGLQENNSPLHF,TGCGCCCCCGAGGACAGGGGGCTCCAGGAGAATAATTCACCCCTCCACTTT
TRBJ2-1,NA,TRBV4-1,many,CASSPEQGLYNEQFF,TGCGCCAGCAGCCCAGAGCAGGGTTTGTACAATGAGCAGTTCTTC
TRBJ2-1,NA,TRBV6-1,NA,CASSGDSGSYNEQFF,TGTGCCAGCAGCGGTGACTCAGGCTCCTACAATGAGCAGTTCTTC
TRBJ1-1,NA,TRBV7-9,many,CASSYRQVSEAFF,TGTGCCAGCAGCTACCGACAGGTCTCTGAAGCTTTCTTT
TRBJ1-1,NA,TRBV30,many,CAWSLVNTEAFF,TGTGCCTGGAGTCTGGTTAACACTGAAGCTTTCTTT
TRBJ1-2,NA,TRBV6-5,many,CASSYEDRGDYGYTF,TGTGCCAGCAGTTACGAAGACAGAGGAGACTATGGCTACACCTTC
TRBJ2-1,TRBD1,TRBV27,many,CASSKRTGANEQFF,TGTGCCAGCAGTAAACGGACAGGGGCGAATGAGCAGTTCTTC
TRBJ1-2,TRBD1,TRBV20-1,many,CSAFRQGVGYGYTF,TGCAGTGCTTTTCGACAGGGGGTGGGCTATGGCTACACCTTC
TRBJ1-2,NA,TRBV9,NA,CASSPAGTSYNYGYTF,TGTGCCAGCAGCCCGGCCGGGACAAGCTACAACTATGGCTACACCTTC
TRBJ2-7,NA,TRBV10-2,NA,CTSKNGTFSDEQYF,TGCACCAGCAAGAACGGCACTTTTAGCGACGAGCAGTACTTC
TRBJ2-7,NA,TRBV11-2,NA,CASSPSTVTTEQYF,TGTGCCAGCAGCCCTTCGACAGTTACTACGGAGCAGTACTTC
TRBJ1-2,NA,TRBV12-3/TRBV12-4,many,CASSLYLGGYGYTF,TGTGCCAGCAGTTTGTATTTGGGTGGCTATGGCTACACCTTC
TRBJ1-5,NA,TRBV28,many,CASSPYYRTSNQPQHF,TGTGCCAGCAGTCCGTATTACAGGACAAGCAATCAGCCCCAGCATTTT
TRBJ1-1,NA,TRBV3-1,many,CASSLINTEAFF,TGTGCCAGCAGCCTAATAAACACTGAAGCTTTCTTT
TRBJ2-7,NA,TRBV20-1,many,CSARDSSSYEQYF,TGCAGTGCTAGAGATAGCTCCTCCTACGAGCAGTACTTC
TRBJ2-3,NA,TRBV28,many,CASSPAGSTDTQYF,TGTGCCAGCAGTCCGGCGGGAAGCACAGATACGCAGTATTTT
TRBJ1-1,TRBD1,TRBV3-1,many,CASIDRGSGAFF,TGTGCCAGCATCGACAGGGGTTCCGGAGCTTTCTTT
TRBJ1-1,NA,TRBV12-3/TRBV12-4,many,CASSFGVPRPEAFF,TGTGCCAGCAGTTTCGGGGTACCTCGCCCTGAAGCTTTCTTT
TRBJ1-6,TRBD1,TRBV11-1,many,CASSPGTVNSPLHF,TGTGCCAGCAGCCCGGGGACAGTTAATTCACCCCTCCACTTT
TRBJ1-5,NA,TRBV5-1,many,CASSLEGDSNQPQHF,TGCGCCAGCAGCTTGGAGGGCGATAGCAATCAGCCCCAGCATTTT
TRBJ2-7,NA,TRBV13,few,CASSARDQPYEQYF,TGTGCCAGCAGCGCCCGGGACCAACCCTACGAGCAGTACTTC
TRBJ1-2,NA,TRBV9,few,CASSPDLHGYTF,TGTGCCAGCAGCCCCGACCTTCATGGCTACACCTTC
TRBJ2-2,TRBD2,TRBV7-2,many,CASSIAGEITGELFF,TGTGCCAGCAGCATAGCGGGAGAAATCACCGGGGAGCTGTTTTTT
TRBJ2-1,NA,TRBV20-1,NA,CSARMLAGRVEEQFF,TGCAGTGCTAGAATGCTGGCAGGGCGAGTGGAAGAGCAGTTCTTC
TRBJ1-5,TRBD1,TRBV2,NA,CASSDAGTANQPQHF,TGTGCCAGCAGTGATGCCGGGACAGCAAATCAGCCCCAGCATTTT
TRBJ2-3,NA,TRBV2,NA,CASKEGEDTQYF,TGTGCCAGCAAGGAGGGAGAGGATACGCAGTATTTT
TRBJ2-5,NA,TRBV24-1,NA,CATSNGVEKTQYF,TGTGCCACCAGTAACGGGGTGGAAAAGACCCAGTACTTC
TRBJ1-1,NA,TRBV6-5,many,CASSYERVSYTEAFF,TGTGCCAGCAGTTACGAGAGGGTCTCTTACACTGAAGCTTTCTTT
TRBJ1-2,NA,TRBV5-1,NA,CASSLAGEAANYGYTF,TGCGCCAGCAGCTTGGCCGGGGAGGCCGCTAACTATGGCTACACCTTC
TRBJ1-2,NA,TRBV27,few,CASSPVQADYGYTF,TGTGCCAGCAGCCCCGTACAGGCGGACTATGGCTACACCTTC
TRBJ1-1,NA,TRBV6-5,many,CASSSLKTGFTEAFF,TGTGCCAGCAGTTCCCTGAAGACGGGATTCACTGAAGCTTTCTTT
TRBJ2-1,NA,TRBV10-3,NA,CAIRGERGVSSYNEQFF,TGTGCCATCAGGGGGGAGAGAGGGGTGAGCTCCTACAATGAGCAGTTCTTC
TRBJ2-2,TRBD2,TRBV7-8,many,CASSQEGSSGGSGELFF,TGTGCCAGCAGCCAGGAGGGGTCTAGCGGGGGCAGCGGGGAGCTGTTTTTT
TRBJ1-1,NA,TRBV12-3/TRBV12-4,many,CASSWGGAEAFF,TGTGCCAGCAGTTGGGGGGGTGCTGAAGCTTTCTTT
TRBJ2-7,NA,TRBV10-3,many,CAISEGGTYEQYF,TGTGCCATCAGTGAAGGTGGAACCTACGAGCAGTACTTC
TRBJ2-1,TRBD2,TRBV5-1,few,CASSLSSGRIFLGNEQFF,TGTGCCAGCAGCTTGTCTAGCGGGAGGATCTTTCTGGGGAATGAGCAGTTCTTC
TRBJ2-2,NA,TRBV20-1,NA,CSARSDLRAGELFF,TGCAGTGCTAGGTCGGATCTCCGGGCCGGGGAGCTGTTTTTT